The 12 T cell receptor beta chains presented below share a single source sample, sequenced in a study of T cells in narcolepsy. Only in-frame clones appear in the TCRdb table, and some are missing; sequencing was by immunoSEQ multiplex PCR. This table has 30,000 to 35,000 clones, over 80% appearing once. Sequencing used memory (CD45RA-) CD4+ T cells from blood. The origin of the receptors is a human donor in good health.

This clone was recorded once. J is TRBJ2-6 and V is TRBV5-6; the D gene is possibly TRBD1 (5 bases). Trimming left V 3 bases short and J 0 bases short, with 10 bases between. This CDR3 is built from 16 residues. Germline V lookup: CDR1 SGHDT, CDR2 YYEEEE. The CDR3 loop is CASSSGTGSGANVLTF. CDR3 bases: TGTGCCAGCAGCTCAGGTACAGGCTCTGGGGCCAACGTCCTGACTTTC.

The CDR3 region is CAISGTSGNYEQYF. CDR3 nucleotide sequence: TGTGCCATCAGTGGGACTAGCGGCAACTACGAGCAGTACTTC. The gene calls are TRBV10-3 and TRBJ2-7; TRBD2 matches at 10 bases. Germline CDR1 and CDR2: ENHRY and SYGVKD. V dropped 4 bases and J dropped 3; count of bases not matched to a gene: 3. The CDR3 extends over 14 amino acids.

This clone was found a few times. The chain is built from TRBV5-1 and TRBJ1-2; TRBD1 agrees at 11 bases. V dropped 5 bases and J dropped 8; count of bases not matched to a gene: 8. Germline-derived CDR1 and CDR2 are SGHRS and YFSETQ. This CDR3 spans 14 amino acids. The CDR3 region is CASRGQGASRGYTF. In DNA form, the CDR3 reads TGCGCCAGCAGAGGACAGGGGGCGTCTCGGGGCTACACCTTC.

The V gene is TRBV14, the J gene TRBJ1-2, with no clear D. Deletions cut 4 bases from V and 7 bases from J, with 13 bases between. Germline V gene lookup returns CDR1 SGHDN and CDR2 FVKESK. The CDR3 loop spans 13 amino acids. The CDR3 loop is CASSRSAAAGYTF. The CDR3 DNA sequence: TGTGCCAGCAGCCGAAGCGCGGCTGCTGGCTACACCTTC.

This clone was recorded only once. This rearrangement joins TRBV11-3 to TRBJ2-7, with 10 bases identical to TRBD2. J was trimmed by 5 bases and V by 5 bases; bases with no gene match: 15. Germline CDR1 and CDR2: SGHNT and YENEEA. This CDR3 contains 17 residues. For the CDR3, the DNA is TGTGCCAGCAGCCCCCGGGGCAGCGGGGGGGCCTTGAACGAGCAGTACTTC. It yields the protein CASSPRGSGGALNEQYF.

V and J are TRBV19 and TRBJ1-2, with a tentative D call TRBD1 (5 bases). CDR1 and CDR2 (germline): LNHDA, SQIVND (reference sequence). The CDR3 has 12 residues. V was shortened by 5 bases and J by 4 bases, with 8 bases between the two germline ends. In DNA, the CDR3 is TGTGCCAGTAGTTCGGGGGGCTATGGCTACACCTTC. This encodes CASSSGGYGYTF.

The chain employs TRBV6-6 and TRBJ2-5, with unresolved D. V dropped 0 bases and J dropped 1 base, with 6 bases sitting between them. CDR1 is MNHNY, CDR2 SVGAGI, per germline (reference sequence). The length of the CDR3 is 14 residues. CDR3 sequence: CASSYSQFQETQYF. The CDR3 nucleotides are TGTGCCAGCAGTTACTCGCAGTTCCAAGAGACCCAGTACTTC.

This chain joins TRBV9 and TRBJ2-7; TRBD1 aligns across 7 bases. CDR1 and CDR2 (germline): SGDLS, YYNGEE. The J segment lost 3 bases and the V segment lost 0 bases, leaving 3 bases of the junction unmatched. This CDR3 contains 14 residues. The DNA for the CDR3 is TGTGCCAGCAGCGTAGGGACAGGACACTACGAGCAGTACTTC. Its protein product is CASSVGTGHYEQYF.

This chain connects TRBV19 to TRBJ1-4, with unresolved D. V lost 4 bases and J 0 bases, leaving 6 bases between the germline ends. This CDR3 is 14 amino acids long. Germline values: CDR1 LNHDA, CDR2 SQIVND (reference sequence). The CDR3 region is CASSSRSTNEKLFF. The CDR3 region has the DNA TGTGCCAGTAGTAGTCGATCAACTAATGAAAAACTGTTTTTT.

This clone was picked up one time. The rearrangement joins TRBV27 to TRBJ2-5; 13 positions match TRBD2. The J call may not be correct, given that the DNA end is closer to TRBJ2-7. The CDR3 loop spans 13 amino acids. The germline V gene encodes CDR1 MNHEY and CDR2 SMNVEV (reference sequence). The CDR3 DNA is TGTGCCAGCCGGGGACTAGCGGGGACCGAGCAGTACTTC. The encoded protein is CASRGLAGTEQYF.

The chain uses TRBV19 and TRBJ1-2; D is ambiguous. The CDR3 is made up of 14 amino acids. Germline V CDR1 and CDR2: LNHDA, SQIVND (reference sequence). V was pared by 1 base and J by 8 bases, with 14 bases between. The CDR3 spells CASSIATATGGYTF. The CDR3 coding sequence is TGTGCCAGTAGTATAGCTACCGCCACCGGGGGCTACACCTTC. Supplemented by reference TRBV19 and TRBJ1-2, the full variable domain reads DGGITQSPKYLFRKEGQNVTLSCEQNLNHDAMYWYRQDPGQGLRLIYYSQIVNDFQKGDIAEGYSVSREKKESFPLTVTSAQKNPTAFYLCASSIATATGGYTFGSGTRLTVV.

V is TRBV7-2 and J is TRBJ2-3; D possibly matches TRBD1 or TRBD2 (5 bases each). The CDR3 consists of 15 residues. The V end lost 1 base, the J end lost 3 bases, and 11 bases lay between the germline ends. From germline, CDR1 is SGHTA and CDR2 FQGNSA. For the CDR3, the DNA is TGTGCCAGCAGCTTAGGACGGGGCGGAACAGATACGCAGTATTTT. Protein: CASSLGRGGTDTQYF.